This is a list of T cell receptor beta chains from one sample in a study of early T cells in non-severe SARS-CoV-2 infection. One entry per CDR3 protein, called by TCRdb with MiXCR from the 5' RACE reads. Of some 87,000 distinct CDR3 sequences listed, roughly 15% are singletons. Specimen: whole blood. The receptors shown here come from an adult who was a healthcare worker with PCR-confirmed SARS-CoV-2 infection or an uninfected control (not recorded which). Each CDR3 is given with its conserved first and last residue. The D gene is left open where the match is weak. Some rows mark clone size as missing; the rest say once, few, many or name a class of expanded clone.

D gene	V gene	clone size	J gene	CDR3 DNA	CDR3 protein
NA	TRBV18	many	TRBJ1-6	TGTGCCAGCTCACCCAAGGACCCACTTGGGGGATTTTCACCCCTCCACTTT	CASSPKDPLGGFSPLHF
NA	TRBV7-9	many	TRBJ2-3	TGTGCCAGCAGCAAAGAGGGGAGGCCGGTGGCAGATACGCAGTATTTT	CASSKEGRPVADTQYF
NA	TRBV11-2	NA	TRBJ1-1	TGTGCCAGCAGCTTAGGACGGGTAATGGACGCCTCGAGGGGCACTGAAGCTTTCTTT	CASSLGRVMDASRGTEAFF
TRBD1	TRBV7-8	few	TRBJ1-5	TGTGCCAGCAGCTCCGGACAGGGTTATCAGCCCCAGCATTTT	CASSSGQGYQPQHF
NA	TRBV20-1	NA	TRBJ1-1	TGCAGTGCTAGAGGAAGGGGGGGCACTGAAGCTTTCTTT	CSARGRGGTEAFF
NA	TRBV6-5	NA	TRBJ2-3	TGTGCCAGCAGCATACTAGCTTCAGCAGATACGCAGTATTTT	CASSILASADTQYF
NA	TRBV7-6	NA	TRBJ2-1	TGTGCCAGCAGCTTCTTATCTGGGGAAGGCCCCTACAATGAGCAGTTCTTC	CASSFLSGEGPYNEQFF
NA	TRBV25-1	many	TRBJ1-2	TGTGCCAGCAGTGATCACAACAGGCCCTACACCTTC	CASSDHNRPYTF
TRBD2	TRBV13	NA	TRBJ2-5	TGTGCCAGCAGCAGAAAGCGGGGGAGGGAGCCAACGGAGACCCAGTACTTC	CASSRKRGREPTETQYF
NA	TRBV20-1	many	TRBJ2-7	TGCAGTGCAGAGGGGGGCGCCTACGAGCAGTACTTC	CSAEGGAYEQYF
NA	TRBV27	many	TRBJ2-6	TGTGCCAGCAGTTTCGGGACTGGGGCCAACGTCCTGACTTTC	CASSFGTGANVLTF
TRBD2	TRBV18	few	TRBJ2-1	TGTGCCAGCTCCAAGAGCGGGGGCCAAGATAATGAGCAGTTCTTC	CASSKSGGQDNEQFF
NA	TRBV6-1	many	TRBJ1-2	TGTGCCAGCAGACCGGGGGGGCTTTATGGCTACACCTTC	CASRPGGLYGYTF
NA	TRBV30	NA	TRBJ1-1	TGTGCCAGTGACCAGGGTCTTACTGAAGCTTTCTTT	CASDQGLTEAFF
NA	TRBV18	many	TRBJ1-5	TGTGCCAGCTCACCTGGCGAATCGTACGATCAGCCCCAGCATTTT	CASSPGESYDQPQHF
NA	TRBV30	many	TRBJ2-7	TGTGCCTGGAGTTCGCTAGGGGGGCGCGAGCAGTACTTC	CAWSSLGGREQYF
TRBD2	TRBV2	NA	TRBJ2-2	TGTGCCAGCAGGGGGACTAGCGGGGCTACCGGGGAGCTGTTTTTT	CASRGTSGATGELFF
NA	TRBV7-3	many	TRBJ1-1	TGTGCCAGCAGCCCTGTTGACCAACGGGAAGCTTTCTTT	CASSPVDQREAFF
NA	TRBV7-9	many	TRBJ2-5	TGTGCCAGCGGGGCTGTCCAAGAGACCCAGTACTTC	CASGAVQETQYF
NA	TRBV7-9	many	TRBJ1-5	TGTGCCAGCAGCTCCGTGGACGGGAATCAGCCCCAGCATTTT	CASSSVDGNQPQHF
NA	TRBV5-1	NA	TRBJ2-3	TGCGCCAGCAGCTTGGAAGATACGCAGTATTTT	CASSLEDTQYF
NA	TRBV19	NA	TRBJ2-3	TGTGCCAGTAGTAATACAGGACTCCGCGTGTTT	CASSNTGLRVF
NA	TRBV7-8	few	TRBJ2-3	TGTGCCAGCAGCTCCCAACAGGGCGATACGCAGTATTTT	CASSSQQGDTQYF
NA	TRBV29-1	NA	TRBJ2-5	TGCAGCGCGCTCCGGGACTTATTTTGGCACTTC	CSALRDLFWHF
NA	TRBV30	few	TRBJ1-5	TGTGCCTGGAGTATAGGCGGGACTCTAGAGCCCCAGCATTTT	CAWSIGGTLEPQHF
TRBD1	TRBV30	many	TRBJ2-7	TGTGCCTGGAGTGTACAGGGGGCGGGGGAGCAGTACTTC	CAWSVQGAGEQYF
NA	TRBV7-3	many	TRBJ2-3	TGTGCCAGCAGCTTAAGGATCACGGATACGCAGTATTTT	CASSLRITDTQYF
NA	TRBV4-1	many	TRBJ2-7	TGCGCCAGCAGCCAAGATGCCCAGTTACAGCCTCCTAACGAGCAGTACTTC	CASSQDAQLQPPNEQYF
NA	TRBV2	few	TRBJ2-4	TGTGCCAGCAGTGAATATACGGGAAACATTCAGTACTTC	CASSEYTGNIQYF
NA	TRBV11-2	many	TRBJ2-1	TGTGCCAGCAGCTTTAGGACCCGAGGCAATGAGCAGTTCTTC	CASSFRTRGNEQFF
NA	TRBV5-4	NA	TRBJ2-5	TGTGCCAGCAGCTTGGACCCTAGCAGTTATCAAGAGACCCAGTACTTC	CASSLDPSSYQETQYF
NA	TRBV12-3/TRBV12-4	many	TRBJ1-1	TGTGCCAGCGTTAAGCCGGTCCCCCCAGGGCACAGGTGGGAAGCTTTCTTT	CASVKPVPPGHRWEAFF
TRBD1	TRBV27	many	TRBJ1-6	TGTGCCAGCAGTCCATCCAACAGGGGGTTCGGTTCACCCCTCCACTTT	CASSPSNRGFGSPLHF
NA	TRBV5-1	few	TRBJ1-3	TGCGCCAGCAGCACCGGGACAGGAAACACCATATATTTT	CASSTGTGNTIYF
TRBD2	TRBV20-1	many	TRBJ2-7	TGCAGTGCTAGAGATCTAGCGGGGGGCAGCTACGAGCAGTACTTC	CSARDLAGGSYEQYF
NA	TRBV9	many	TRBJ2-3	TGTGCCAGCAGCCCCGGGCCGGGGGGCACAGATACGCAGTATTTT	CASSPGPGGTDTQYF
NA	TRBV28	few	TRBJ2-1	TGTGCCAGCAGTTTAGGAGGGGCCCCTCCCTACAATGAGCAGTTCTTC	CASSLGGAPPYNEQFF
NA	TRBV20-1	few	TRBJ2-3	TGCAGTGCTAGATGGCTACTCACAGATACGCAGTATTTT	CSARWLLTDTQYF
NA	TRBV12-3/TRBV12-4	NA	TRBJ1-1	TGTGCCAGCAGTTTCGAGGGGGTCAGTCAGACTGAAGCTTTCTTT	CASSFEGVSQTEAFF
NA	TRBV20-1	NA	TRBJ1-1	TGCAGTGCTTACATTCCCCAGGTGTTCACTGAAGCTTTCTTT	CSAYIPQVFTEAFF
NA	TRBV10-2	few	TRBJ1-2	TGCGCCAGCAGTGAGGAGGGGAGCAGCTACGACTATGGCTACACCTTC	CASSEEGSSYDYGYTF
NA	TRBV12-3/TRBV12-4	many	TRBJ2-7	TGTGCCAGCAGTGCCCCGGTGGGGAAGGGCGAGCAGTACTTC	CASSAPVGKGEQYF
NA	TRBV12-3/TRBV12-4	many	TRBJ1-2	TGTGCCAGCAGTTACATTCTCGGGGGCTATGGCTACACCTTC	CASSYILGGYGYTF
NA	TRBV19	NA	TRBJ2-5	TGTGCCAGTAGTATATCGCCAGAAGAGACCCAGTACTTC	CASSISPEETQYF
NA	TRBV21-1	NA	TRBJ1-1	TGTGCCAGCAACCTCGTGCGGGGAGCTTTCTTT	CASNLVRGAFF
TRBD1	TRBV27	many	TRBJ1-1	TGTGCCAGCAGTTACGCGGACAGGGTCCAGGACACTGAAGCTTTCTTT	CASSYADRVQDTEAFF
NA	TRBV18	NA	TRBJ1-1	TGTGCCAGCTCACCATCCCCAAGCGGGGACATGAACACTGAAGCTTTCTTT	CASSPSPSGDMNTEAFF
TRBD1	TRBV7-9	many	TRBJ2-7	TGTGCCAGCAGCTCCACCGGGACAGGACTCTACGAGCAGTACTTC	CASSSTGTGLYEQYF
TRBD1	TRBV12-3/TRBV12-4	many	TRBJ1-6	TGTGCCAGCAGTCCGGACAGGCGGAATTCACCCCTCCACTTT	CASSPDRRNSPLHF